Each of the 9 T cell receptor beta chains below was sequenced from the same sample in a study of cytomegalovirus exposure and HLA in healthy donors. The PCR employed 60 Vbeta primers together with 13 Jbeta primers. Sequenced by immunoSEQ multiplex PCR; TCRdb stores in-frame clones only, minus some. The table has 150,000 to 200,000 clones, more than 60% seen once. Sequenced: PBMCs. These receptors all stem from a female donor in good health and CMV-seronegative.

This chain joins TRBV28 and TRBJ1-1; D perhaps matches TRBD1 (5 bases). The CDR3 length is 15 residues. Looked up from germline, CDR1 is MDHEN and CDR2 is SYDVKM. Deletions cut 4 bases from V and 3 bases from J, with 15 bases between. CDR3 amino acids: CASSSAGSMDTEAFF. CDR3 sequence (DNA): TGTGCCAGCAGTTCGGCAGGGTCTATGGACACTGAAGCTTTCTTT.

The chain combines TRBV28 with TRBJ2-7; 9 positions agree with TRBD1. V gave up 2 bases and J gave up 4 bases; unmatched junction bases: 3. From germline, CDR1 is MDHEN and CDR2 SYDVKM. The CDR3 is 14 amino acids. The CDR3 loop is CASSLVGQGYEQYF. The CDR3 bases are TGTGCCAGCAGTTTAGTTGGACAGGGGTACGAGCAGTACTTC.

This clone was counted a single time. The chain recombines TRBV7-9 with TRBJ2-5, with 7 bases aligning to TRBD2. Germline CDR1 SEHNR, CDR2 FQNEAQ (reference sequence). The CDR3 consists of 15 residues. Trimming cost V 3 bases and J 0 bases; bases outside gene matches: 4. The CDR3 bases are TGTGCCAGCAGCTTGGGGCGGGGGAACCAAGAGACCCAGTACTTC. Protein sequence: CASSLGRGNQETQYF.

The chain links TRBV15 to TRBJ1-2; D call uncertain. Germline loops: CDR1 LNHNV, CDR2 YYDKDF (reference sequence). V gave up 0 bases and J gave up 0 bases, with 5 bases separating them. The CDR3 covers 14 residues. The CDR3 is CATSREGSNYGYTF. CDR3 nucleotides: TGTGCCACCAGCAGAGAGGGCTCTAACTATGGCTACACCTTC.

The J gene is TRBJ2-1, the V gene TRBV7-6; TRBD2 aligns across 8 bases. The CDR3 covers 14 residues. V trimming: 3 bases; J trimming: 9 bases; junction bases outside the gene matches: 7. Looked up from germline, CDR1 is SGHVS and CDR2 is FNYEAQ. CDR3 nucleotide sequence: TGTGCCAGCAGCTTGATCGGGAGGGTTGGTGAGCAGTTCTTC. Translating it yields CASSLIGRVGEQFF.

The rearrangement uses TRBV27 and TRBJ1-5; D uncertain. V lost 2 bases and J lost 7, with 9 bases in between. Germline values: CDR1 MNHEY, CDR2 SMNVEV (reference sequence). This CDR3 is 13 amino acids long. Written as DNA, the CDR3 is TGTGCCAGCAGTTTAGACATCTTCCAGCCCCAGCATTTT. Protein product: CASSLDIFQPQHF.

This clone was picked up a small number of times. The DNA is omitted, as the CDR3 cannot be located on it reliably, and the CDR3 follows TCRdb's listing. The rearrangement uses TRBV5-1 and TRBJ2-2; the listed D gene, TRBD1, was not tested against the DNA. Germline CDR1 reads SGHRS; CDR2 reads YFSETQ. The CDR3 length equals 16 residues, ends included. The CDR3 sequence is CASSLTGRRTQGSCFF.

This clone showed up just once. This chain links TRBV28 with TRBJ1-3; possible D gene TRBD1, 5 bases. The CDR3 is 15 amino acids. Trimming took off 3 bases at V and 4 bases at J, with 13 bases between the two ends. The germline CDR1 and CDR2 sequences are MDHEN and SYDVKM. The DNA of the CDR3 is TGTGCCAGCAGTTTTTGGCAGGGAGGGGGAAACACCATATATTTT. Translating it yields CASSFWQGGGNTIYF.

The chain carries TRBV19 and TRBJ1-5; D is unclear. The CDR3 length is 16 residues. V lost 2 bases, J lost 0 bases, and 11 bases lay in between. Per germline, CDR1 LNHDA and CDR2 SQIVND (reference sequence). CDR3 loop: CASSIQDTYSNQPQHF. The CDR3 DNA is TGTGCCAGTAGTATACAAGATACATATAGCAATCAGCCCCAGCATTTT.